This T cell receptor beta chain was sequenced during a study of T cells after yellow fever vaccination. Study as a whole: Fractions containing few cells were prepared with SMART-Seq v4 Ultra Low Input. General study points: Among all clonotypes, a small share was observed in both CD4 and CD8 compartments. Reappearance after the booster was observed for most primary-vaccination clones (around 95% CD4, about 90% CD8).

A single record per CDR3 protein comes from TCRdb applying MiXCR to the 5' RACE reads. The data contain about 140,000 distinct CDR3 sequences, under 7% of them singletons. This clonotype was seen repeatedly, ten times or more. The antigen remains unidentified. V was pared by 0 bases and J by 6 bases, with 11 bases between. CDR3 length: 14 amino acids. Per the germline V gene, CDR1 is SGHRS and CDR2 is YFSETQ. The chain is built from TRBV5-1 and TRBJ2-3, with D possibly being TRBD1 or TRBD2 (5 bases each). The source was CD4+ T cells sorted from PBMCs, collected 10 days after the yellow fever booster vaccination. This TCR came from a man aged 25 to 40 who received the YFV17D yellow fever vaccine. The CDR3 reads CASSLVGGRDTQYF. The CDR3 DNA is TGCGCCAGCAGCTTGGTTGGGGGTCGGGATACGCAGTATTTT. Using reference TRBV5-1 and TRBJ2-3 for the parts outside the CDR3, the full variable domain is KAGVTQTPRYLIKTRGQQVTLSCSPISGHRSVSWYQQTPGQGLQFLFEYFSETQRNKGNFPGRFSGRQFSNSRSEMNVSTLELGDSALYLCASSLVGGRDTQYFGPGTRLTVL.